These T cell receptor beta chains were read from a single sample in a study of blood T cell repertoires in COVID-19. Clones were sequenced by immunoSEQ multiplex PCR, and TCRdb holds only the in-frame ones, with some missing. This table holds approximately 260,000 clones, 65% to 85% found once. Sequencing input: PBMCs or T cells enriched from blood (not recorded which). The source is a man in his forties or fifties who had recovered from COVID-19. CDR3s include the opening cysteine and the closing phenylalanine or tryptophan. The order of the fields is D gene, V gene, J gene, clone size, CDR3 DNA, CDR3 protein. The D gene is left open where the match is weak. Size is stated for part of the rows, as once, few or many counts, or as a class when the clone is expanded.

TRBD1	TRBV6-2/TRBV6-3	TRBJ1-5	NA	TGTGCCAGCAGTCGTACAGGGGGCCAGCCCCAGCATTTT	CASSRTGGQPQHF
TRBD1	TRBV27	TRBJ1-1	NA	TGTGCCAGCAGTCATCAGGGGGCTTCGGACACTGAAGCTTTCTTT	CASSHQGASDTEAFF
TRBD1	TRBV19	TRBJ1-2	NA	TGTGCCAGTAGTATAAGTGGGACAGCTCCTGGCTACACCTTC	CASSISGTAPGYTF
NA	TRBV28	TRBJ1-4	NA	TGTGCCAGCAGTTTACGCGCTGAAAAACTGTTTTTT	CASSLRAEKLFF
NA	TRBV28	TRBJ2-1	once	TGTGCCAGCACCCCGACAGGAGTCTCCTACAATGAGCAGTTCTTC	CASTPTGVSYNEQFF
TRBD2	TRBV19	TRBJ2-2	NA	TGTGCCAGCAGGCGGGGGGCGAACACCGGGGAGCTGTTTTTT	CASRRGANTGELFF
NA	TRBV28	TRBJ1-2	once	TGTGCCAGCACCACACCGGGAACAGCCTATGGCTACACCTTC	CASTTPGTAYGYTF
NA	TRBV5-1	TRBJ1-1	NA	TGCGCCAGCAGCTTGGCCGTGAACACTGAAGCTTTCTTT	CASSLAVNTEAFF
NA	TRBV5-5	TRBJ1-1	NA	TGTGCCAGCAGCTTTGACGGAGCAATGAACACTGAAGCTTTCTTT	CASSFDGAMNTEAFF
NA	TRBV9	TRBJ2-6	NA	TGTGCCAGCAGCGTAGAGGGGTCTGACTCTGGGGCCAACGTCCTGACTTTC	CASSVEGSDSGANVLTF
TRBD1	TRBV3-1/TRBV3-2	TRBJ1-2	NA	TGTGCCAGCAGCCAATACAGGGGAGGAGGCTATGGCTACACCTTC	CASSQYRGGGYGYTF
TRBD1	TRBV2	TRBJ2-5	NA	TGTGCCAGCAGACAGGACATAACAGGGGGAGAGACCCAGTACTTC	CASRQDITGGETQYF
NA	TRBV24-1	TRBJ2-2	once	TGTGACTCCTCAGGGGACCTGAACACCGGGGAGCTGTTTTTT	CDSSGDLNTGELFF
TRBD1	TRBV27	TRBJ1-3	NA	TGTGCCAGCAGTCCCGACAGGGGTCTGAGCTCTGGAAACACCATATATTTT	CASSPDRGLSSGNTIYF
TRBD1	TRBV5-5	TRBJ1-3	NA	TGTGCCAGCAGCATGACGCCCCCGGGACAGGGGGGTGGAAACACCATATATTTT	CASSMTPPGQGGGNTIYF
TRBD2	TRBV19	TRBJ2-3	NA	TGTGCCAGTAGTACGGTGGGCGGGGGGGCCGGTACGCAGTATTTT	CASSTVGGGAGTQYF